The clone carrying this T cell receptor (beta chain) was seen a handful of times. Its antigen is still unknown. Previously described methods and listed TCR primers were used for bulk TCR libraries. Using its own MiXCR run on the PCR reads, TCRdb lists one record per CDR3 protein. The table lists under 65,000 distinct CDR3 sequences, 20% to 25% of them singletons. This specimen belongs to a study of molecular identifiers for immune sequencing clone quantification. From around 18,000 to 910,000 sorted cells, naive CD8 libraries were generated with 10%, 30% or 50% RNA. General study findings and limits: Amid approximately 1 million naive cells, spiked Jurkat TCR RNA from one cell was reportedly still detectable.

V dropped 2 bases and J dropped 2 bases, with 16 bases sitting between them. The CDR3 totals 17 residues. Germline values: CDR1 SEHNR, CDR2 FQNEAQ (reference sequence). The sequence came from a human donor in good health. Some libraries in this study had Jurkat cell RNA spiked in. The rearrangement joins TRBV7-9 to TRBJ2-1; no clear D. The source material was naive CD8+ T cells from blood, with Jurkat cell RNA spiked in. Subset described: FACS-sorted CD8+CD4-CCR7+CD45RA+ naive T cells. CDR3 region: CASSLSTKASPYNEQFF. CDR3 bases: TGTGCCAGCAGCTTATCAACTAAAGCGAGCCCCTACAATGAGCAGTTCTTC.